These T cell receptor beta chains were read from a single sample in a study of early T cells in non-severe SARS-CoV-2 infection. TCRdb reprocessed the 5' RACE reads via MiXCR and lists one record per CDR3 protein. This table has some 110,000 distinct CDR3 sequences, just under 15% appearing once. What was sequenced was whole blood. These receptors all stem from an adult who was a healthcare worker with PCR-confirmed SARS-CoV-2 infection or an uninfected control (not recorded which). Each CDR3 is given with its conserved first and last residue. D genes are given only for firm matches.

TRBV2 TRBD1 CASRGTGGAGELFF
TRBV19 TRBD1 CASNSGTDSYGYTF
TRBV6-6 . CASSDWRIEAFF
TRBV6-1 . CASSEGSGTAGELFF
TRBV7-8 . CASSPEGGEQYF
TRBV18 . CASSPTDSNQPQHF
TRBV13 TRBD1 CASSYAGGWEQFF
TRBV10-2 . CASSEVNEQFF
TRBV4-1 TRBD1 CASSLRPGQGAHEQYF
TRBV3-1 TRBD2 CASSQDAGREQYF
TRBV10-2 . CASSELKETQYF
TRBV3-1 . CASSARGAKEQYF
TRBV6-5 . CASRGQGLIEAFF
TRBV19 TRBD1 CASRDPGTGSQETQYF
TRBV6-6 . CASKEYQETQYF
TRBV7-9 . CASSLDDTQYF